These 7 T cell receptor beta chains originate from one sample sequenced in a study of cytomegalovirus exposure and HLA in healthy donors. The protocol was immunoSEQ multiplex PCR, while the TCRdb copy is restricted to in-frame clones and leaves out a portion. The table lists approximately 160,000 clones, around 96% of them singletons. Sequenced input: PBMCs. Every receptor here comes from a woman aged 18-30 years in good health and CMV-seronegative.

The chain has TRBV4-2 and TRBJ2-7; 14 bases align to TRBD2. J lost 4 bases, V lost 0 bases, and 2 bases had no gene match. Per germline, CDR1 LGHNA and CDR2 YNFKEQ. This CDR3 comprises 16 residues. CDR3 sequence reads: CASSQDGTSGGYEQYF. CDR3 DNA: TGTGCCAGCAGCCAAGACGGGACTAGCGGGGGTTACGAGCAGTACTTC.

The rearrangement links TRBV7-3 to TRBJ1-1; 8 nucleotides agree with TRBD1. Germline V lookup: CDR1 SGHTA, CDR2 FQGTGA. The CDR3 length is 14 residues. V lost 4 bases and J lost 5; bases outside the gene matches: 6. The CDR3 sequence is CASSSRDRGTEAFF. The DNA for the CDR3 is TGTGCCAGCAGCTCCCGAGACAGGGGAACTGAAGCTTTCTTT.

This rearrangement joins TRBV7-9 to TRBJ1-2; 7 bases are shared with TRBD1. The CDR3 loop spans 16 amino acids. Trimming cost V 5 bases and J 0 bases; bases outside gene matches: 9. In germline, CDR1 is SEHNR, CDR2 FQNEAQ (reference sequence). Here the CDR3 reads CASSQLRDSSNYGYTF. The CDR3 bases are TGTGCCAGCAGCCAATTACGGGACAGCTCTAACTATGGCTACACCTTC.

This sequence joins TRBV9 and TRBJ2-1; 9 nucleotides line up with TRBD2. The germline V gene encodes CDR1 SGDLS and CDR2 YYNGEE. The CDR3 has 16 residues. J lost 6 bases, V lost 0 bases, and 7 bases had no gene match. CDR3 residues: CASSVVSAGGINEQFF. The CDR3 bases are TGTGCCAGCAGCGTAGTCTCGGCGGGGGGGATCAATGAGCAGTTCTTC.

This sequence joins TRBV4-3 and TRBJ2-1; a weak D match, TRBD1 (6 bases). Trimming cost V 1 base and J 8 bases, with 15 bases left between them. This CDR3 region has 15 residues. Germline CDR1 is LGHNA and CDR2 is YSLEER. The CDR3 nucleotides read TGCGCCAGCAGCCAAGCAGACAGGTTTCGGGATGAGCAGTTCTTC. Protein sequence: CASSQADRFRDEQFF.

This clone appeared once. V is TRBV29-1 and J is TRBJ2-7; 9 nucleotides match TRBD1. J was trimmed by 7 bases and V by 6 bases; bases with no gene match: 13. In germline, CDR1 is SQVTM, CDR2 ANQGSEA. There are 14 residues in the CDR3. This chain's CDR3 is CSVGQGFSSGEQYF. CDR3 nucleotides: TGCAGCGTAGGACAGGGGTTTTCTTCGGGTGAGCAGTACTTC.

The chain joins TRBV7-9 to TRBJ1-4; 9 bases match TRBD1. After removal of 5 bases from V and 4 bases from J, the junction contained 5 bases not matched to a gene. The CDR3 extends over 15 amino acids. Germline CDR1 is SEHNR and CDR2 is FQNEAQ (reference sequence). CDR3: CASSPPDRGNEKLFF. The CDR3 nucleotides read TGTGCCAGCAGCCCACCGGACAGGGGTAATGAAAAACTGTTTTTT.